In its sample, the clone carrying this T cell receptor (beta chain) was seen many times. Germline V lookup: CDR1 MNHNS, CDR2 SASEGT. The CDR3 runs to 14 residues. The V end lost 6 bases, the J end lost 8 bases, and 19 bases lay between the germline ends. The data derive from a study of shared clonotypes between healthy human individuals. Here immunoSEQ multiplex PCR was the method, and the copy in TCRdb shows in-frame clones only, minus some. The data contain 330,000 or so clones, more than 60% of them singletons. The chain is built from TRBV6-1 and TRBJ1-2; D is perhaps TRBD1 (6 bases). The specimen sequenced was memory CD4+ T cells sorted from blood. Indicated subset: CD45RA-negative fraction. The clonotype originates from a young man in good health. The CDR3 DNA sequence: TGTGCCAGCAGCACAGGGTCCCGCGGACGAGGCTACACCTTC. This translates into CASSTGSRGRGYTF.